These 17 T cell receptor beta chains came from one sample sequenced in a study of T cell responses to AZD1222 COVID-19 vaccine. Clones were read by immunoSEQ multiplex PCR, and TCRdb kept only the in-frame ones, dropping some. The table lists some 170,000 clones, 70% to 90% of them singletons, with about 4.3% in the top ten. The input for sequencing was peripheral blood, taken 28 days after the second AZD1222 dose. Every receptor here comes from an adult who received the AZD1222 COVID-19 vaccine.

The table lists this clone with a few counts. The chain carries TRBV27 and TRBJ2-1; 11 nucleotides line up with TRBD2. The V segment lost 6 bases and the J segment 4 bases; nucleotides outside the gene matches: 8. The CDR3 runs 16 residues. In germline, CDR1 is MNHEY, CDR2 SMNVEV (reference sequence). CDR3 sequence reads: CASSLGRLAGYNEQFF. Here the CDR3 DNA reads TGTGCCAGCAGCCTTGGCCGACTAGCGGGGTACAATGAGCAGTTCTTC.

The chain is built from TRBV18 and TRBJ2-3, with 8 bases that match TRBD2. V shed 1 base and J 0 bases; nucleotides not matched to a gene: 9. The CDR3 has 18 residues. Germline CDR1 is KGHSH and CDR2 is LQKENI. The CDR3 sequence is CASSPRHAGGASTDTQYF. CDR3 DNA: TGTGCCAGCTCACCACGGCACGCGGGGGGCGCTAGCACAGATACGCAGTATTTT.

This sequence joins TRBV29-1 and TRBJ1-4; D is uncertain. V was shortened by 5 bases and J by 0 bases, with 4 bases between the two germline ends. CDR3 length: 12 amino acids. Germline CDR1 SQVTM, CDR2 ANQGSEA. The chain's CDR3 is CSVSATNEKLFF. The CDR3 DNA sequence: TGCAGCGTTTCGGCAACTAATGAAAAACTGTTTTTT.

The chain joins TRBV3-1 (or the pseudogene TRBV3-2) to TRBJ2-1, with 8 bases lining up with TRBD1. CDR3 size: 15 residues. The ends lost 1 base at V and 4 bases at J; junction bases unmatched: 3. The germline V gene has CDR1 LGHDT and CDR2 YNNKEL (reference sequence). The CDR3 DNA follows: TGTGCCAGCAGCCAAGCGGGACAGGCGTACAATGAGCAGTTCTTC. Residues: CASSQAGQAYNEQFF.

V usage is TRBV11-2 and J usage is TRBJ1-4; no clear D gene. This CDR3 is 15 amino acids long. Per germline, CDR1 SGHAT and CDR2 FQNNGV. V was clipped by 5 bases and J by 4 bases, with 14 bases between them. The CDR3, as DNA: TGTGCCAGCAGCCATGGTAACAGCTTTAATGAAAAACTGTTTTTT. Residues: CASSHGNSFNEKLFF. The variable domain in full, with the rest retrieved from reference TRBV11-2 and TRBJ1-4, is EAGVAQSPRYKIIEKRQSVAFWCNPISGHATLYWYQQILGQGPKLLIQFQNNGVVDDSQLPKDRFSAERLKGVDSTLKIQPAKLEDSAVYLCASSHGNSFNEKLFFGSGTQLSVL.

This sequence joins TRBV2 and TRBJ1-5, with no clear D. The CDR3 is 13 amino acids. The germline CDR1 and CDR2 sequences are SNHLY and FYNNEI. Trimming cost V 3 bases and J 1 base, with 4 bases left between them. The CDR3 bases are TGTGCCAGCAGTGAGGAGAGCAATCAGCCCCAGCATTTT. This sequence encodes CASSEESNQPQHF.

V is TRBV12-3 or TRBV12-4 and J is TRBJ2-7; D not resolved. This CDR3 region has 13 residues. The ends were cut back, 1 base at V and 3 bases at J, with 7 bases in the middle. The CDR3 reads CASSLGPFYEQYF. CDR3 nucleotides: TGTGCCAGCAGTTTAGGGCCTTTCTACGAGCAGTACTTC.

The rearrangement uses TRBV3-1 (or the pseudogene TRBV3-2) and TRBJ1-1; D ambiguous. This CDR3 spans 15 amino acids. In germline, CDR1 is LGHDT, CDR2 YNNKEL (reference sequence). Trimming took off 4 bases at V and 11 bases at J, with 23 bases between the two ends. The CDR3 DNA reads TGTGCCAGCAGCCCCCTTGGACGGCCGGGTCGTGGGGCTTTCTTT. It translates to CASSPLGRPGRGAFF.

The chain combines TRBV5-4 with TRBJ2-5, with 7 positions matching TRBD1. Germline V gives CDR1 SGHNT, CDR2 YYREEE (reference sequence). With V trimmed by 4 bases and J by 7 bases, 7 bases remained unmatched. The CDR3 runs to 13 residues. CDR3 region: CASSQQGSGTQYF. The CDR3 DNA is TGTGCCAGCAGCCAACAGGGGTCGGGGACCCAGTACTTC.

Regarding this clone: This sample includes further DNA sequences coding for the same CDR3. The V and J genes are TRBV2 and TRBJ1-1, with D hard to call. The CDR3 runs 10 residues. The germline V gene has CDR1 SNHLY and CDR2 FYNNEI. The germline V and J ends were trimmed by 4 bases and 8 bases, with 5 bases remaining between them. The CDR3 here is CASSVAEAFF. Here the CDR3 DNA reads TGTGCCAGCAGTGTGGCGGAAGCTTTCTTT. Supplemented by reference TRBV2 and TRBJ1-1, the full variable domain reads EPEVTQTPSHQVTQMGQEVILRCVPISNHLYFYWYRQILGQKVEFLVSFYNNEISEKSEIFDDQFSVERPDGSNFTLKIRSTKLEDSAMYFCASSVAEAFFGQGTRLTVV.

This clone was found a few times. The chain joins TRBV3-1 (or the pseudogene TRBV3-2) to TRBJ2-2; no reliable D call. V was trimmed by 4 bases and J by 4 bases, leaving 7 bases between them. Germline lookup yields CDR1 LGHDT and CDR2 YNNKEL (reference sequence). This CDR3 spans 13 amino acids. The CDR3 nucleotides read TGTGCCAGCAGCCGGCTTGCCACCGGGGAGCTGTTTTTT. Protein: CASSRLATGELFF.

The chain joins TRBV18 to TRBJ1-5; 8 nucleotides agree with TRBD1. The germline gives CDR1 KGHSH, CDR2 LQKENI. The V segment lost 3 bases and the J segment 5 bases; nucleotides outside the gene matches: 6. This CDR3 has 15 amino acids. The CDR3 reads CASSPWTGRDQPQHF. The DNA of the CDR3 is TGTGCCAGCTCACCCTGGACAGGGCGGGATCAGCCCCAGCATTTT.

V usage is TRBV18 and J usage is TRBJ1-5; a weak D match, TRBD1 (6 bases). Germline CDR1 is KGHSH and CDR2 is LQKENI. Between the trimmed V and J ends, which lost 3 bases and 0 bases, there was a span of 15 bases. The CDR3 has 17 residues. This chain's CDR3 is CASSPTGTQYSNQPQHF. The CDR3 DNA is TGTGCCAGCTCACCGACGGGGACACAATATAGCAATCAGCCCCAGCATTTT. Drawing the rest from reference TRBV18 and TRBJ1-5, the complete variable domain is NAGVMQNPRHLVRRRGQEARLRCSPMKGHSHVYWYRQLPEEGLKFMVYLQKENIIDESGMPKERFSAEFPKEGPSILRIQQVVRGDSAAYFCASSPTGTQYSNQPQHFGDGTRLSIL.

Of note for this clone: Relative to the germline gene, one junction end is altered; a read error may explain this. The gene calls are TRBV19 and TRBJ2-7, with 10 bases that match TRBD1. This CDR3 contains 9 residues. In germline, CDR1 is LNHDA, CDR2 SQIVND (reference sequence). CDR3 DNA: TGTGCCAGAACGGGACAGGGGAACTTC. Its protein product is CARTGQGNF.

V usage is TRBV15 and J usage is TRBJ1-1, with D hard to call. This CDR3 contains 14 residues. Trimming removed 1 base from V and 4 bases from J, with 10 bases in between. The germline CDR1 and CDR2 sequences are LNHNV and YYDKDF (reference sequence). The CDR3 DNA sequence: TGTGCCACCAGCAGAGTAGGAGGGAGCACTGAAGCTTTCTTT. Its protein is CATSRVGGSTEAFF.

This clone was counted only a few times. The chain recombines TRBV29-1 with TRBJ1-1, with D uncertain. V dropped 4 bases and J dropped 8 bases, with 14 bases sitting between them. The germline V gene encodes CDR1 SQVTM and CDR2 ANQGSEA. This CDR3 contains 12 residues. The CDR3 DNA reads as TGCAGCGTTGGTGGCAGAGGCTACGAAGCTTTCTTT. Its protein is CSVGGRGYEAFF.

CDR3 bases: TGTGCCAGCAGTTTATCGTGGGTCATGGCTTTGGAAGAAAAACTGTTTTTT. As protein: CASSLSWVMALEEKLFF. The rearrangement links TRBV27 to TRBJ1-4, with no clear D. CDR1 MNHEY and CDR2 SMNVEV come from the germline V gene (reference sequence). V was pared by 0 bases and J by 8 bases, with 19 bases between. CDR3 length: 17 residues.